These 18 T cell receptor beta chains were sequenced from one sample in a study of blood T cell repertoires in COVID-19. Method: immunoSEQ multiplex PCR; TCRdb's copy keeps in-frame clones and lacks some. The sample has tens of thousands of clones, 88% seen once; the top ten hold 5.1%. Sequencing used peripheral blood. These receptors originate from a human donor in a cohort sampled during active COVID-19.

This clone is medium-sized by share. J is TRBJ2-7 and V is TRBV5-6, with 13 bases fitting TRBD2. The CDR3 runs to 15 residues. The V segment lost 3 bases and the J segment 6 bases; nucleotides outside the gene matches: 6. Germline V lookup: CDR1 SGHDT, CDR2 YYEEEE. As DNA, the CDR3 is TGTGCCAGCAGCTGGGGGACTAGCGGGATTTCCGAGCAGTACTTC. Its translation: CASSWGTSGISEQYF.

This chain connects TRBV6-5 to TRBJ1-1; D uncertain. The CDR3 contains 13 residues. V was clipped by 2 bases and J by 6 bases, with 10 bases between them. CDR1 is MNHEY, CDR2 SVGAGI, per germline. This CDR3 reads CASSYGLGAEAFF. The DNA for the CDR3 is TGTGCCAGCAGTTACGGCCTCGGGGCTGAAGCTTTCTTT.

J is TRBJ2-2 and V is TRBV11-3, with D possibly matching TRBD2 (5 bases). This CDR3 has 14 amino acids. CDR1 SGHNT and CDR2 YENEEA come from the germline V gene. V was clipped by 5 bases and J by 0 bases, with 7 bases between them. The CDR3: CASSADSNTGELFF. CDR3 DNA sequence: TGTGCCAGCAGCGCGGACTCGAACACCGGGGAGCTGTTTTTT. The complete variable domain, with remaining parts taken from reference TRBV11-3 and TRBJ2-2, reads EAGVVQSPRYKIIEKKQPVAFWCNPISGHNTLYWYLQNLGQGPELLIRYENEEAVDDSQLPKDRFSAERLKGVDSTLKIQPAELGDSAVYLCASSADSNTGELFFGEGSRLTVL.

This clone turned up a few times. The chain recombines TRBV29-1 with TRBJ2-5; possible D gene TRBD2, 6 bases. This CDR3 has 12 residues. From germline, CDR1 is SQVTM and CDR2 ANQGSEA. The CDR3 here is CTVAEPQETQYF. In DNA, the CDR3 is TGCACTGTAGCGGAACCCCAAGAGACCCAGTACTTC.

The chain joins TRBV4-1 to TRBJ2-7; TRBD1 aligns across 11 bases. V gave up 2 bases and J gave up 2 bases; unmatched junction bases: 2. The V gene's germline CDR1 is MGHRA and CDR2 YSYEKL. This CDR3 spans 15 amino acids. DNA of the CDR3: TGCGCCAGCAGCCAATGGGGACAGGGGGCCTACGAGCAGTACTTC. Translating it yields CASSQWGQGAYEQYF.

In this sample, this clone turned up once. J is TRBJ1-6 and V is TRBV6-5; D is undetermined. V was shortened by 6 bases and J by 2 bases, with 8 bases between the two germline ends. CDR1 is MNHEY, CDR2 SVGAGI, per germline. This CDR3 has 14 residues. The CDR3 DNA reads TGTGCCAGCAGGGAGGCGGCCTATAATTCACCCCTCCACTTT. This codes for CASREAAYNSPLHF.

CDR3 in amino acids: CASSQTKGGTTHPYEQYF. CDR3 DNA: TGTGCCAGCAGCCAAACGAAAGGGGGCACCACACACCCCTACGAGCAGTACTTC. This rearrangement joins TRBV28 to TRBJ2-7, with 7 bases that match TRBD1. Losses at the gene ends were 6 bases for V and 2 bases for J; bases not matched to a gene: 19. Germline CDR1 MDHEN, CDR2 SYDVKM. The CDR3 consists of 18 residues.

The CDR3 reads CASSFTGGSGNTIYF. CDR3 sequence (DNA): TGTGCCAGCAGTTTCACAGGGGGCTCTGGAAACACCATATATTTT. The J gene is TRBJ1-3, the V gene TRBV28; the match to TRBD1 covers 8 bases. The CDR3 has 15 amino acids. Germline V gene data show CDR1 as MDHEN and CDR2 as SYDVKM. V lost 3 bases and J lost 0; bases outside the gene matches: 1.

The chain has TRBV5-1 and TRBJ2-5; D possibly corresponds to TRBD2 (5 bases). The germline gives CDR1 SGHRS, CDR2 YFSETQ. The V and J ends lost 4 bases and 4 bases respectively, with 11 bases between them. The CDR3 sequence is 13 residues long. CDR3 in amino acids: CASSKGGPETQYF. The CDR3, as DNA: TGCGCCAGCAGCAAAGGCGGGCCAGAGACCCAGTACTTC.

On this clone: This sample includes further DNA sequences coding for the same CDR3. The chain links TRBV6-6 to TRBJ1-3; D is unresolved. Germline V gene lookup returns CDR1 MNHNY and CDR2 SVGAGI (reference sequence). Trimming removed 9 bases from V and 0 bases from J, with 6 bases in between. The CDR3 is 12 amino acids. The DNA of the CDR3 is TGTGCCAGTAGCGTCTCTGGAAACACCATATATTTT. It yields the protein CASSVSGNTIYF.

The rearrangement uses TRBV6-2 or TRBV6-3 and TRBJ2-3, with TRBD2 matching over 8 bases. Germline lookup yields CDR1 MNHEY and CDR2 SVGEGT. The junction had 9 bases not matched to a gene; V was cut back by 6 bases and J by 4 bases. The CDR3 consists of 15 residues. The CDR3 DNA sequence: TGTGCCAGCAGCTATGGACTAGCTGTCCCAGATACGCAGTATTTT. As protein: CASSYGLAVPDTQYF.

This clone was counted between two and nine times. The chain employs TRBV7-2 and TRBJ2-5; TRBD2 agrees at 12 bases. The junction had 13 bases not matched to a gene; V was cut back by 2 bases and J by 6 bases. There are 18 residues in the CDR3. Germline CDR1 and CDR2: SGHTA and FQGNSA. CDR3 DNA: TGTGCCAGCAGCTTACAGGGGCTAGCGGGAGGGCTATCGAAGACCCAGTACTTC. Protein product: CASSLQGLAGGLSKTQYF.

This clone was observed once. The chain recombines TRBV7-9 with TRBJ2-1; tentative D call: TRBD1 (6 bases). Trimming removed 5 bases at V and 4 bases at J, with 15 bases between. The germline V gene has CDR1 SEHNR and CDR2 FQNEAQ (reference sequence). The CDR3 has 15 amino acids. The CDR3 spells CASSTTGLGYNEQFF. As DNA, the CDR3 is TGTGCCAGCAGCACCACAGGGTTAGGGTACAATGAGCAGTTCTTC.

The V call is TRBV7-3, the J call TRBJ1-1, with 7 bases aligning to TRBD1. CDR3 length equals 15 residues. Trimming took 5 bases from V and 0 from J; bases not matched to a gene: 6. CDR1 and CDR2 (germline): SGHTA, FQGTGA. The CDR3 region is CASSPGGSLNTEAFF. The CDR3 region has the DNA TGTGCCAGCAGCCCAGGGGGGTCGTTGAACACTGAAGCTTTCTTT.

V gene TRBV6-1 combines with J gene TRBJ1-2; 9 nucleotides align to TRBD1. V trimming: 3 bases; J trimming: 4 bases; junction bases outside the gene matches: 9. Germline V gene sequence: CDR1 MNHNS, CDR2 SASEGT. This CDR3 region has 16 residues. Written as DNA, the CDR3 is TGTGCCAGCAGTGACATCCGGGACAGGGATTCCTATGGCTACACCTTC. This gives the protein CASSDIRDRDSYGYTF.

The rearrangement uses TRBV7-6 and TRBJ2-2; 10 bases align to TRBD1. The germline V gene encodes CDR1 SGHVS and CDR2 FNYEAQ. The CDR3 has 19 amino acids. Unmatched junction bases numbered 12, after V lost 5 bases and J lost 0 bases. The CDR3 nucleotides are TGTGCCAGCAGCCGACCCACGCCGACAGGGGGCGCGAACACCGGGGAGCTGTTTTTT. Residues: CASSRPTPTGGANTGELFF. The full variable domain, completed using reference TRBV7-6 and TRBJ2-2, is GAGVSQSPRYKVTKRGQDVALRCDPISGHVSLYWYRQALGQGPEFLTYFNYEAQQDKSGLPNDRFSAERPEGSISTLTIQRTEQRDSAMYRCASSRPTPTGGANTGELFFGEGSRLTVL.

V is TRBV5-1 and J is TRBJ1-2; 7 bases align to TRBD1. This CDR3 is built from 16 residues. Trimming took 4 bases from V and 8 from J; bases not matched to a gene: 17. Germline assignment: CDR1 SGHRS and CDR2 YFSETQ. The DNA for the CDR3 is TGCGCCAGCAGCCATAGACAGGGAACGTTCTCGTGGGGCTACACCTTC. Protein: CASSHRQGTFSWGYTF.

Judged by abundance, this clone is medium-sized. The V call is TRBV6-1, the J call TRBJ1-6; 8 bases line up with TRBD1. The CDR3 spans 15 residues. Losses at the gene ends were 2 bases for V and 9 bases for J; bases not matched to a gene: 6. Germline values: CDR1 MNHNS, CDR2 SASEGT. The CDR3 DNA follows: TGTGCCAGCAGTGAATTGGGACAGGCGGGTTCACCCCTCCACTTT. Translating it yields CASSELGQAGSPLHF.